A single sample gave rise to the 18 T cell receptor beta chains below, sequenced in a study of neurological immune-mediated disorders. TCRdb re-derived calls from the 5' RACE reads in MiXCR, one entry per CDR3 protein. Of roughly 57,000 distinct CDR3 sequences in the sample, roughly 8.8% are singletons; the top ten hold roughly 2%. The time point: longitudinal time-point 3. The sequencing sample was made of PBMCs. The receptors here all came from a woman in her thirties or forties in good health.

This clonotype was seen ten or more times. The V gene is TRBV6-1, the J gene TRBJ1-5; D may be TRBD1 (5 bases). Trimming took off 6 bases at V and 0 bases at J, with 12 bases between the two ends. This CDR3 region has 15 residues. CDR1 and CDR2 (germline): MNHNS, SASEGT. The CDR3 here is CASRPGRNSNQPQHF. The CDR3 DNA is TGTGCCAGCAGACCGGGACGAAATAGCAATCAGCCCCAGCATTTT.

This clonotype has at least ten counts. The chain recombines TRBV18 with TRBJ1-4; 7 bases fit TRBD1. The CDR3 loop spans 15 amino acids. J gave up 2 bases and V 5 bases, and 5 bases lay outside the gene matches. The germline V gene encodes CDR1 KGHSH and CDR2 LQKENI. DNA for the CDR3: TGTGCCAGCTCAGGAGGGGGCGCGACTAATGAAAAACTGTTTTTT. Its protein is CASSGGGATNEKLFF.

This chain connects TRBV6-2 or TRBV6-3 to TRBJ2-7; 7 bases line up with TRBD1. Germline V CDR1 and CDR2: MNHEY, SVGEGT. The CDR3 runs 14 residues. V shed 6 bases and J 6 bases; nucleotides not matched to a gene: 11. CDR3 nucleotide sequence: TGTGCCAGCAGAACTGACAGGGAAGAGTCCGAGCAGTACTTC. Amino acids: CASRTDREESEQYF.

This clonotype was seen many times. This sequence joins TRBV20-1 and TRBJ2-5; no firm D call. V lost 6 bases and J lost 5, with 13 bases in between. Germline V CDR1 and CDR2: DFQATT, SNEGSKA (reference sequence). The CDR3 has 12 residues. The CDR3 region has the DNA TGCAGTGCCCAGGAACAGTTGGAGACCCAGTACTTC. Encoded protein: CSAQEQLETQYF.

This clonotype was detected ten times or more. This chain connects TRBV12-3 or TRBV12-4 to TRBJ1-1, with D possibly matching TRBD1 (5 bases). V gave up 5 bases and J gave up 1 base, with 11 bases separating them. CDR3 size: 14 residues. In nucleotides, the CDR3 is TGTGCCAGCAGTCCACAGGTCGCGAACACTGAAGCTTTCTTT. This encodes CASSPQVANTEAFF.

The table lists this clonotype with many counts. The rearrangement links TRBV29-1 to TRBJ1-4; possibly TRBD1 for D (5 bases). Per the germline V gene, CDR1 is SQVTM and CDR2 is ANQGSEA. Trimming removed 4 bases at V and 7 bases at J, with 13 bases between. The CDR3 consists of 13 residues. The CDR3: CSVVGGWGEKLFF. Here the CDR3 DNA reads TGCAGCGTTGTCGGGGGGTGGGGTGAAAAACTGTTTTTT. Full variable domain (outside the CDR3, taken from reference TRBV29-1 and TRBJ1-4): SAVISQKPSRDICQRGTSLTIQCQVDSQVTMMFWYRQQPGQSLTLIATANQGSEATYESGFVIDKFPISRPNLTFSTLTVSNMSPEDSSIYLCSVVGGWGEKLFFGSGTQLSVL.

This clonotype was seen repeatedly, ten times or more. CDR3 loop: CASSEWRTQETQYF. In DNA form, the CDR3 reads TGTGCCAGCAGTGAATGGCGGACACAAGAGACCCAGTACTTC. J is TRBJ2-5 and V is TRBV25-1; D possibly corresponds to TRBD1 (5 bases). The CDR3 has 14 amino acids. Germline loops: CDR1 MGHDK, CDR2 SYGVNS. Trimming removed 1 base from V and 2 bases from J, with 8 bases in between.

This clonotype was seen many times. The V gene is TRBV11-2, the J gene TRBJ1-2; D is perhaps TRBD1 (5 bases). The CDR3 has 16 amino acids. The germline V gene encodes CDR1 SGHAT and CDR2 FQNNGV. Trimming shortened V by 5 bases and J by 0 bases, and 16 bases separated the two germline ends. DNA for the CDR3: TGTGCCAGCAGCCGTACGGGAGGGGTTACTAACTATGGCTACACCTTC. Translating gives CASSRTGGVTNYGYTF.

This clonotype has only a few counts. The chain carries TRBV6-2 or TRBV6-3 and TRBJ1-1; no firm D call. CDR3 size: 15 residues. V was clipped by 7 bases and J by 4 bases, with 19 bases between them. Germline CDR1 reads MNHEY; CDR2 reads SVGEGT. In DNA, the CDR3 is TGTGCCAGCACAGTGACGGCCCCCTTGAGCACTGAAGCTTTCTTT. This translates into CASTVTAPLSTEAFF.

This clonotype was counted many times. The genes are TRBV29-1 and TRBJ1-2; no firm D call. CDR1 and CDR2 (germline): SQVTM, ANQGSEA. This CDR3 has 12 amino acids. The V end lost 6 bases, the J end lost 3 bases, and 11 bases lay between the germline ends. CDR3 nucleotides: TGCAGCGTCTCAGAGGGTGACTATGGCTACACCTTC. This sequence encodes CSVSEGDYGYTF.

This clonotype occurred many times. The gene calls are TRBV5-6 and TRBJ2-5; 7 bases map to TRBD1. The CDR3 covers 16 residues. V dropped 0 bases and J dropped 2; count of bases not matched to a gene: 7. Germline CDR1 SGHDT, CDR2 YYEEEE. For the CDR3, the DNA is TGTGCCAGCAGCTTGGCCATGGGGACAGATCAAGAGACCCAGTACTTC. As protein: CASSLAMGTDQETQYF.

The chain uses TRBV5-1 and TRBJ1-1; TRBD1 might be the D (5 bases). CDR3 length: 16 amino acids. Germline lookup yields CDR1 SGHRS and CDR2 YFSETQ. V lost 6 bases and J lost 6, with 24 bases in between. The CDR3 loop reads CASIPGSAGIPAEAFF. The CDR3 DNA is TGCGCCAGCATACCTGGTTCGGCAGGGATCCCAGCTGAAGCTTTCTTT.

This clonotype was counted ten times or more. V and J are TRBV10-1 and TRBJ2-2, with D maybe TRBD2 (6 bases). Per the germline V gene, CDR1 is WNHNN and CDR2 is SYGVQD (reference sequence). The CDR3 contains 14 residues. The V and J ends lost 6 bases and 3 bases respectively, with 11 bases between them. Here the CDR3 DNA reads TGCGCCAGCAGGAGGGACTCTCACACCGGGGAGCTGTTTTTT. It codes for CASRRDSHTGELFF.

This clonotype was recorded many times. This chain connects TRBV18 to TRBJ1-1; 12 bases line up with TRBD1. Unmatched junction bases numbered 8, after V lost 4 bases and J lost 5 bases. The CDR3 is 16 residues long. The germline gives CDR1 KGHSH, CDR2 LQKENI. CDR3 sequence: CASSRSGTGGLTEAFF. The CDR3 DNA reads TGTGCCAGCTCACGCTCCGGGACAGGGGGCCTGACTGAAGCTTTCTTT. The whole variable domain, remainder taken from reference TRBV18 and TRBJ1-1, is NAGVMQNPRHLVRRRGQEARLRCSPMKGHSHVYWYRQLPEEGLKFMVYLQKENIIDESGMPKERFSAEFPKEGPSILRIQQVVRGDSAAYFCASSRSGTGGLTEAFFGQGTRLTVV.

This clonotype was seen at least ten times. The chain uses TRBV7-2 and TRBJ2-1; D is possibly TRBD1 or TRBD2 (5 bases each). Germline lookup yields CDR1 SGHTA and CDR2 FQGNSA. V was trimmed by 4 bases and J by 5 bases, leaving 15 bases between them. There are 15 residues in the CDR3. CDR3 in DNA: TGTGCCAGCAGCTGGACGTCCGGGACCAACAATGAGCAGTTCTTC. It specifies CASSWTSGTNNEQFF.

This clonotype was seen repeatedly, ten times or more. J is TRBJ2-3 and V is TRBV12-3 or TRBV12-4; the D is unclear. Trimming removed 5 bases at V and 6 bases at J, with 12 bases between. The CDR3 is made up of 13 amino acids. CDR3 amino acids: CASSPRAWDTQYF. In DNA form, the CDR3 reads TGTGCCAGCAGTCCCCGGGCCTGGGATACGCAGTATTTT.

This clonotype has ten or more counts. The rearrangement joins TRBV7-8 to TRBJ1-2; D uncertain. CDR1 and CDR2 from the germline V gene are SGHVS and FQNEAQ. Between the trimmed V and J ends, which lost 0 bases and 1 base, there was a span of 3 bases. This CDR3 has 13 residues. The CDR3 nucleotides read TGTGCCAGCAGCTTAGCCAGTAACTATGGCTACACCTTC. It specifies CASSLASNYGYTF.

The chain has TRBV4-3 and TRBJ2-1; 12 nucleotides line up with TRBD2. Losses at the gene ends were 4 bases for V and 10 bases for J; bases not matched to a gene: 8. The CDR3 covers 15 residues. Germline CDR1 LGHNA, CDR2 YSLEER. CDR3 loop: CASSPLAGGPIEQFF. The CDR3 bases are TGCGCCAGCAGCCCTCTAGCGGGAGGGCCAATAGAGCAGTTCTTC.